There are a few counts of the clone carrying this T cell receptor beta chain. V shed 5 bases and J 2 bases; nucleotides not matched to a gene: 5. The length of the CDR3 is 14 residues. The V gene's germline CDR1 is SGHTA and CDR2 FQGNSA. This sample was taken from a study of T cells after yellow fever vaccination. TCRdb processed the 5' RACE reads anew with MiXCR; each CDR3 protein has one entry. The sample includes a few hundred thousand distinct CDR3 sequences, 8.7% of them seen just once. The chain has TRBV7-2 and TRBJ1-2; 7 bases are shared with TRBD1. The receptor was derived from a man aged 18 to 35 who received the YFV17D yellow fever vaccine. Sequenced here: PBMCs, sampled on the day of the first yellow fever vaccination. The CDR3 loop is CASSEGAGNYGYTF. The CDR3 nucleotides are TGTGCCAGCAGCGAGGGGGCGGGCAACTATGGCTACACCTTC.